This T cell receptor (beta chain) was captured by sequencing in a study of shared clonotypes between healthy human individuals. The test was conducted at deep level. Investigators spread the genomic DNA of each subset evenly over several immunoSEQ plates. Replicate PCRs for unsorted PBMC used approximately 0.3 ug DNA (roughly 30,000 T cell genomes). Some clones are missing from TCRdb's copy, which holds only in-frame ones; the method was immunoSEQ multiplex PCR. Seen here are around 500,000 clones, less than 80% observed once, and the top ten hold 13%. Germline CDR1 and CDR2: SGHDT and YYEEEE. The length of the CDR3 is 14 residues. With 4 bases clipped from V and 7 bases from J, the junction kept 2 bases outside the gene matches. Researchers drew on around 83 million PBMCs for genomic DNA from unsorted samples.

The chain employs TRBV5-6 and TRBJ2-1; 13 bases fit TRBD2. The sequenced sample consisted of PBMCs. This clonotype was obtained from a woman aged 40 to 50 in good health. Some clones in this sample may be carry-over from other donors' samples. This chain's CDR3 is CASSMGLAGNEQFF. CDR3 in DNA: TGTGCCAGCAGCATGGGACTAGCGGGGAATGAGCAGTTCTTC.